This T cell receptor beta chain was observed in a study of shared clonotypes between healthy human individuals. On the study more broadly: Those who served as donors were a couple of women and a few men between the ages of 18 and 49.

Notes on the study in general: In having few donors, the study represented limited genetic and exposure-history diversity.

As regards this clone: Its antigen remains unidentified.

Clones were sequenced by immunoSEQ multiplex PCR, and TCRdb holds only the in-frame ones, with some missing. The table lists approximately 100,000 clones, roughly 70% of them singletons. The CDR3 is 15 amino acids. CDR1 is SGHAT and CDR2 is FQNNGV in the germline V gene. V shed 5 bases, J shed 1 base, and the junction held 6 bases outside the gene matches. V is TRBV11-2 and J is TRBJ1-1; 8 bases are a match to TRBD1. The specimen was memory CD8+ T cells sorted from blood. The sample's subset: CD45RO+ cells pooled with CCR7-negative TemRA cells. The clonotype comes from a woman aged 25 to 39 in good health. The CDR3 nucleotides are TGTGCCAGCAGCCTCTTTACAGGGGGGAACACTGAAGCTTTCTTT. It specifies CASSLFTGGNTEAFF.